Below, 10 T cell receptor beta chains from the same sample are listed, as sequenced in a study of CD8+CD57+ T cells in acquired aplastic anemia. Before being chosen for sequencing, patients had shown CD8+CD57+ cell expansion by flow cytometry. TCR beta VDJ and CDR3 profiling used genomic DNA as template. TCRdb redid the calling of the reads with MiXCR, one entry per CDR3 protein. Here the sample spans around 430,000 distinct CDR3 sequences, under 40% being singletons. Material: sorted CD4+, CD8+, or CD8+CD57+ T cells (not recorded which) from PBMCs. The source is a human donor with aplastic anemia.

This clonotype was picked up a small number of times. The gene calls are TRBV11-2 and TRBJ2-3; no reliable D call. CDR3 length: 15 amino acids. The V end was cut by 1 base, the J end by 3 bases, with 11 bases between. The germline V gene encodes CDR1 SGHAT and CDR2 FQNNGV. CDR3 protein: CASSLGQRLTDTQYF. For the CDR3, the DNA is TGTGCCAGCAGCTTAGGCCAGAGGTTAACAGATACGCAGTATTTT.

The sample holds many counts of this clonotype. V and J are TRBV24-1 and TRBJ2-1, with 7 nucleotides matching TRBD2. The germline V gene has CDR1 KGHDR and CDR2 SFDVKD. This CDR3 is built from 17 residues. V lost 9 bases, J lost 0 bases, and 13 bases stayed unmatched. The CDR3 coding sequence is TGTGCCACCTTCGTGCGGCTAGCGGACCACTCCTACAATGAGCAGTTCTTC. It codes for CATFVRLADHSYNEQFF.

This clonotype was observed a handful of times. This chain links TRBV7-8 with TRBJ2-1; 7 nucleotides line up with TRBD1. The V gene's germline CDR1 is SGHVS and CDR2 FQNEAQ. The CDR3 has 15 amino acids. The trim removed 3 bases at V and 7 bases at J, leaving 9 bases unmatched. In nucleotides, the CDR3 is TGTGCCAGCAGCTTCAAACGACAGGGATCGAATGAGCAGTTCTTC. Translation gives CASSFKRQGSNEQFF.

The genes are TRBV7-3 and TRBJ1-6; a possible D gene is TRBD1 (5 bases). Germline V gene data show CDR1 as SGHTA and CDR2 as FQGTGA. Trimming removed 5 bases at V and 9 bases at J, with 8 bases between. This CDR3 has 12 amino acids. Here the CDR3 reads CASSRGTSPLHF. As DNA, the CDR3 is TGTGCCAGCAGCCGCGGGACTTCACCCCTCCACTTT.

This clonotype has ten or more counts. V and J are TRBV20-1 and TRBJ1-1, with a weak D call TRBD1 (5 bases). Trimming cost V 7 bases and J 3 bases, with 9 bases left between them. This CDR3 is 11 amino acids long. Germline CDR1 reads DFQATT; CDR2 reads SNEGSKA (reference sequence). CDR3 region: CSGRADTEAFF. CDR3 DNA: TGCAGTGGCAGGGCGGACACTGAAGCTTTCTTT.

The V and J genes are TRBV29-1 and TRBJ1-2, with 10 bases matching TRBD1. CDR1 and CDR2 from the germline V gene are SQVTM and ANQGSEA. V gave up 6 bases and J gave up 6 bases; unmatched junction bases: 4. This CDR3 contains 12 residues. The CDR3 here is CSVGTGAHGYTF. DNA of the CDR3: TGCAGCGTCGGGACAGGGGCACATGGCTACACCTTC.

This clonotype has ten or more counts. CDR3 DNA: TGCAGCGTTGTCTTAGTTGCACAGTTCGAGCAGTACTTC. This translates into CSVVLVAQFEQYF. This chain joins TRBV29-1 and TRBJ2-7; the D is unclear. The ends were cut back, 4 bases at V and 6 bases at J, with 16 bases in the middle. CDR3 length equals 13 residues. The germline CDR1 and CDR2 sequences are SQVTM and ANQGSEA.

With regard to this clonotype: With a much larger clone just one base away, this may be a read error. V gene TRBV7-2 combines with J gene TRBJ2-1; D ambiguous. The CDR3 has 11 residues. Germline CDR1 is SGHTA and CDR2 is FQGNSA. CDR3 loop: CASGFEYEQFF. CDR3 in DNA: TGTGCCAGCGGCTTCGAGTATGAGCAGTTCTTC.

In DNA form, the CDR3 reads TGTGCCAGCAGCTTATTATCGAGGGGGGCCTACAATGAGCAGTTCTTC. This codes for CASSLLSRGAYNEQFF. The genes are TRBV11-2 and TRBJ2-1; D tentatively fits TRBD1 or TRBD2 (6 bases each). V was shortened by 2 bases and J by 2 bases, with 13 bases between the two germline ends. Germline lookup yields CDR1 SGHAT and CDR2 FQNNGV. This CDR3 has 16 amino acids. Together with reference TRBV11-2 and TRBJ2-1, the CDR3 gives the full variable domain: EAGVAQSPRYKIIEKRQSVAFWCNPISGHATLYWYQQILGQGPKLLIQFQNNGVVDDSQLPKDRFSAERLKGVDSTLKIQPAKLEDSAVYLCASSLLSRGAYNEQFFGPGTRLTVL.

On this clonotype itself: A much larger clone is a single base away; this may be a read error. V usage is TRBV10-3 and J usage is TRBJ2-5; maybe TRBD2 (5 bases). The CDR3 is 14 residues long. Germline loops: CDR1 ENHRY, CDR2 SYGVKD. The V end lost 5 bases, the J end lost 2 bases, and 12 bases lay between the germline ends. The CDR3 region is CAISRGSTQETQYF. CDR3 DNA: TGTGCCATCAGTCGAGGGTCTACGCAAGAGACCCAGTACTTC.